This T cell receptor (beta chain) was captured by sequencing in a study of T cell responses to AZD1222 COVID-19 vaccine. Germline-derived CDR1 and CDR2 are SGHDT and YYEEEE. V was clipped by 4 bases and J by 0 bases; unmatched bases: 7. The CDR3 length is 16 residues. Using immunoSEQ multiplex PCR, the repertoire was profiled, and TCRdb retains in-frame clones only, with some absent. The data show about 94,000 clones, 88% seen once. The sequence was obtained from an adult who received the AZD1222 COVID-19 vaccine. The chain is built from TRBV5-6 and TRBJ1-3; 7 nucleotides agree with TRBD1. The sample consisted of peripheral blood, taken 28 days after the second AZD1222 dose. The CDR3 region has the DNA TGTGCCAGCAGCCCGGGACAGTTTTTCTCTGGAAACACCATATATTTT. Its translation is CASSPGQFFSGNTIYF.